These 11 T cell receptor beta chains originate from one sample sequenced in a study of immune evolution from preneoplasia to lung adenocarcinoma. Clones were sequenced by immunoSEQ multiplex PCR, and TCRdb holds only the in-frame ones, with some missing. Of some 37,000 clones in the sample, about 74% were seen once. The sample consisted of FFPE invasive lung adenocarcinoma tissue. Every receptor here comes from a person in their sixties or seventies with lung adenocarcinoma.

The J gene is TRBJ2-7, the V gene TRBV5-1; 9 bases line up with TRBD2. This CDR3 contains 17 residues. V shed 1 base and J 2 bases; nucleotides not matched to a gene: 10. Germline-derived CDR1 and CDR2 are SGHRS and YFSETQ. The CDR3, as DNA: TGCGCCAGCAGCTTGCCAGCGGGAGGACCCTTTACCTACGAGCAGTACTTC. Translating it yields CASSLPAGGPFTYEQYF.

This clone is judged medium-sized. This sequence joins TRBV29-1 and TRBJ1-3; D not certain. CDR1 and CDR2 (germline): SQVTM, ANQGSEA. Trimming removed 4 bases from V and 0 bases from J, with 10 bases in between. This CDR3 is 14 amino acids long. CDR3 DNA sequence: TGCAGCGTTGGGGAGACAAGCTCTGGAAACACCATATATTTT. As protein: CSVGETSSGNTIYF.

CDR3 coding DNA: TGTGCCAGCAGCCCGATTATGGGCAATGAGCAGTTCTTC. It encodes CASSPIMGNEQFF. This chain links TRBV4-2 with TRBJ2-1; D remains ambiguous. Trimming removed 4 bases from V and 6 bases from J, with 10 bases in between. Germline CDR1 reads LGHNA; CDR2 reads YNFKEQ. CDR3 size: 13 residues.

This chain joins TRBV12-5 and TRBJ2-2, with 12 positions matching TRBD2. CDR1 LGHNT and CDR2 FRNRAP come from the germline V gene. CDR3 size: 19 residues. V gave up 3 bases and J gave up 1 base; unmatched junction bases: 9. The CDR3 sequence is CASGFPQTSGRWNTGELFF. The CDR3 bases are TGTGCTAGTGGTTTCCCTCAAACTAGCGGGAGGTGGAACACCGGGGAGCTGTTTTTT. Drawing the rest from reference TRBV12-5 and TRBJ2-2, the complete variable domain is DARVTQTPRHKVTEMGQEVTMRCQPILGHNTVFWYRQTMMQGLELLAYFRNRAPLDDSGMPKDRFSAEMPDATLATLKIQPSEPRDSAVYFCASGFPQTSGRWNTGELFFGEGSRLTVL.

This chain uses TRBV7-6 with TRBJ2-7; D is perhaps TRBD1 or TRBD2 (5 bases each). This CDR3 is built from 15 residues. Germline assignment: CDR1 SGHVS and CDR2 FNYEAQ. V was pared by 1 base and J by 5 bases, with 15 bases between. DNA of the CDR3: TGTGCCAGCAGCTTAGATGGGGGTATTAGCAACGAGCAGTACTTC. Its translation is CASSLDGGISNEQYF.

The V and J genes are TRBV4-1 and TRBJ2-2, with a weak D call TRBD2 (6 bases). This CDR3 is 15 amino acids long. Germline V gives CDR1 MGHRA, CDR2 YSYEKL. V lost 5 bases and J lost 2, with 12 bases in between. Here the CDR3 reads CASSYGTSNTGELFF. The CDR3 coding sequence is TGCGCCAGCAGCTACGGGACTTCTAACACCGGGGAGCTGTTTTTT.

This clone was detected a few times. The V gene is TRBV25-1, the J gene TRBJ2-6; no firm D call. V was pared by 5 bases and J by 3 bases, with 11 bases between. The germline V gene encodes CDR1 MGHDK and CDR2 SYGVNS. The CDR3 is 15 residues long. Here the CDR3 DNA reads TGTGCCAGCAGTTTGCCGGGCCTTGGGGCCAACGTCCTGACTTTC. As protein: CASSLPGLGANVLTF.

The CDR3 spells CASSQTRYEQYF. CDR3 nucleotide sequence: TGTGCCAGCAGTCAAACTAGGTACGAGCAGTACTTC. The V call is TRBV28, the J call TRBJ2-7; tentative D call: TRBD2 (5 bases). Trimming shortened V by 5 bases and J by 4 bases, and 9 bases separated the two germline ends. CDR1 MDHEN and CDR2 SYDVKM come from the germline V gene. CDR3 length equals 12 residues. The full variable domain, rest sourced from reference TRBV28 and TRBJ2-7, is DVKVTQSSRYLVKRTGEKVFLECVQDMDHENMFWYRQDPGLGLRLIYFSYDVKMKEKGDIPEGYSVSREKKERFSLILESASTNQTSMYLCASSQTRYEQYFGPGTRLTVT.

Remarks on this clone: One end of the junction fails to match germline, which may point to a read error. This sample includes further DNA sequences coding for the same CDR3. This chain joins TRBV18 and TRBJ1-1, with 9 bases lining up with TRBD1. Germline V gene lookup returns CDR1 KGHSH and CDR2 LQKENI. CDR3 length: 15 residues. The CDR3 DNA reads TGTGCCAGCTCGCCACAGGGGGCGTTGAACACTGAAGCTTTCTTT. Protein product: CASSPQGALNTEAFF.

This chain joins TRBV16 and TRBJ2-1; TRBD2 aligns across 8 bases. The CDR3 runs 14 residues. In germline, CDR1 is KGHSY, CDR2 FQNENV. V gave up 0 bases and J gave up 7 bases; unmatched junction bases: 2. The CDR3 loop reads CASSQSRGGNEQFF. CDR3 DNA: TGTGCCAGCAGCCAATCTCGCGGGGGGAATGAGCAGTTCTTC.

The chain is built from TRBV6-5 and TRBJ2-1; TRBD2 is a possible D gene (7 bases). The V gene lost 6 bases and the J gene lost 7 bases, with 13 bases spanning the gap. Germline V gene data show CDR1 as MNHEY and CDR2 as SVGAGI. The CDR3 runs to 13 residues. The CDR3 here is CASRREGGNEQFF. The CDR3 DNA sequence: TGTGCCAGCAGAAGGGAGGGGGGAAATGAGCAGTTCTTC.